These 28 T cell receptor beta chains originate from one sample sequenced in a study of blood T cell repertoires in COVID-19. Method: immunoSEQ multiplex PCR; TCRdb's copy keeps in-frame clones and lacks some. The sample lists a few hundred thousand clones, more than 80% seen once, with roughly 3.7% in the top ten. Sequences were obtained from peripheral blood. The receptors were sampled from a woman between 40 and 50 years old with acute or convalescent COVID-19.

The V call is TRBV2, the J call TRBJ1-5; no firm D call. The length of the CDR3 is 12 residues. Germline CDR1 reads SNHLY; CDR2 reads FYNNEI. Trimming stripped 1 base from V and 11 bases from J, with 9 bases between. This chain's CDR3 is CASSEGAWSQHF. In DNA form, the CDR3 reads TGTGCCAGCAGTGAAGGGGCCTGGTCCCAGCATTTT.

The chain recombines TRBV5-6 with TRBJ1-5; D is perhaps TRBD1 (5 bases). The CDR3 contains 16 residues. V gave up 4 bases and J gave up 2 bases, with 16 bases separating them. From germline, CDR1 is SGHDT and CDR2 YYEEEE. This CDR3 is CASSRTWGRGNQPQHF. The CDR3 nucleotides read TGTGCCAGCAGCCGCACGTGGGGCAGAGGCAATCAGCCCCAGCATTTT.

This chain links TRBV5-5 with TRBJ2-1, with 10 bases that match TRBD1. Germline trimming cut 4 bases from V and 5 bases from J; bases unmatched to any gene: 9. The CDR3 is 16 residues long. Germline CDR1 and CDR2: SGHKS and YYEKEE (reference sequence). CDR3 loop: CASSRRRDRGNNEQFF. In DNA, the CDR3 is TGTGCCAGCAGCCGTCGTAGGGACAGGGGCAACAATGAGCAGTTCTTC.

As DNA, the CDR3 is TGTGCCAGCAGTTTATTTGATCGGAGGGGAGAGACCCAGTACTTC. Amino acids: CASSLFDRRGETQYF. The chain joins TRBV27 to TRBJ2-5; D might be TRBD2 (6 bases). The V end lost 1 base, the J end lost 4 bases, and 13 bases lay between the germline ends. Per germline, CDR1 MNHEY and CDR2 SMNVEV (reference sequence). The CDR3 runs 15 residues.

This clone came up once. This rearrangement joins TRBV3-1 (or the pseudogene TRBV3-2) to TRBJ1-1; 7 bases agree with TRBD1. CDR3 length: 14 amino acids. Germline V gene sequence: CDR1 LGHDT, CDR2 YNNKEL (reference sequence). V lost 4 bases, J lost 4 bases, and 6 bases stayed unmatched. The CDR3 DNA follows: TGTGCCAGCAGCCTCGAACAGGGGTCCACTGAAGCTTTCTTT. Translation: CASSLEQGSTEAFF.

This sequence joins TRBV21-1 and TRBJ1-2; the DNA was not compared with TRBD1, the D call given in the table. TRBV21-1 is tagged as a pseudogene. The CDR3 has 18 residues. Written as DNA, the CDR3 is TGTGCCAGCAGCAAACCCCGACCAGTAGACAGGGGTTACTATGGCTACACCTTC. Its protein is CASSKPRPVDRGYYGYTF.

This clone was detected only a few times. The chain is built from TRBV3-1 (or the pseudogene TRBV3-2) and TRBJ1-2; no clear D gene. V was clipped by 0 bases and J by 7 bases, with 12 bases between them. Germline values: CDR1 LGHDT, CDR2 YNNKEL (reference sequence). The CDR3 sequence is 14 residues long. As DNA, the CDR3 is TGTGCCAGCAGCCAAGATGGGTACAGCTCTGGCTACACCTTC. Translating gives CASSQDGYSSGYTF.

The chain recombines TRBV5-1 with TRBJ2-1; TRBD2 might be the D (5 bases). This CDR3 is 12 amino acids long. The germline CDR1 and CDR2 sequences are SGHRS and YFSETQ. The V gene lost 5 bases and the J gene lost 4 bases, with 7 bases spanning the gap. Here the CDR3 reads CASRGGYNEQFF. The CDR3 nucleotides read TGCGCCAGCAGAGGAGGATACAATGAGCAGTTCTTC.

This clone occurred once. The chain links TRBV4-2 to TRBJ2-2; a possible D gene is TRBD1 (5 bases). CDR3 length equals 18 residues. Trimming took 0 bases from V and 0 from J, leaving 14 bases between them. CDR1 and CDR2 from the germline V gene are LGHNA and YNFKEQ. The CDR3 DNA follows: TGTGCCAGCAGCCAAGATGGGGCCTTGGCGGCGAACACCGGGGAGCTGTTTTTT. It encodes CASSQDGALAANTGELFF.

V usage is TRBV25-1 and J usage is TRBJ1-4; 7 bases fit TRBD1. CDR1 is MGHDK, CDR2 SYGVNS, per germline. The V gene end was trimmed by 2 bases and the J gene end by 0 bases; junction bases not matched to a gene: 6. This CDR3 is built from 17 residues. Written as DNA, the CDR3 is TGTGCCAGCAGTGAAGAGGGGGCGCGGGCAACTAATGAAAAACTGTTTTTT. The encoded protein is CASSEEGARATNEKLFF.

The chain recombines TRBV10-3 with TRBJ2-1, with TRBD2 matching 7 bases. The CDR3 extends over 14 amino acids. CDR1 and CDR2 (germline): ENHRY, SYGVKD. The junction had 2 bases not matched to a gene; V was cut back by 3 bases and J by 3 bases. The CDR3 protein is CAISDGGGYNEQFF. CDR3 nucleotide sequence: TGTGCCATCAGTGATGGCGGGGGCTACAATGAGCAGTTCTTC.

The rearrangement links TRBV10-3 to TRBJ1-2; D is unclear. Trimming took 7 bases from V and 1 from J, leaving 10 bases between them. CDR3 size: 13 residues. Germline values: CDR1 ENHRY, CDR2 SYGVKD. In DNA, the CDR3 is TGTGCCATCACGGGGAATGTTAACTATGGCTACACCTTC. Translated, it gives CAITGNVNYGYTF.

V and J are TRBV12-3 or TRBV12-4 and TRBJ1-2; TRBD1 is a possible D gene (6 bases). The CDR3 consists of 13 residues. The V end was cut by 5 bases, the J end by 2 bases, with 9 bases between. Written as DNA, the CDR3 is TGTGCCAGCAGTGTAACAGGGAACTATGGCTACACCTTC. This gives the protein CASSVTGNYGYTF.

This clone has just one count. J is TRBJ1-1 and V is TRBV7-2; 9 bases are a match to TRBD1. The J segment lost 8 bases and the V segment lost 2 bases, leaving 18 bases of the junction unmatched. This CDR3 spans 18 amino acids. CDR1 is SGHTA and CDR2 is FQGNSA in the germline V gene. The CDR3 loop reads CASSLRVGQGPHPSEAFF. The CDR3 bases are TGTGCCAGCAGCTTACGTGTGGGACAGGGTCCGCACCCGTCCGAAGCTTTCTTT. The whole variable domain, remainder taken from reference TRBV7-2 and TRBJ1-1, is GAGVSQSPSNKVTEKGKDVELRCDPISGHTALYWYRQSLGQGLEFLIYFQGNSAPDKSGLPSDRFSAERTGGSVSTLTIQRTQQEDSAVYLCASSLRVGQGPHPSEAFFGQGTRLTVV.

This chain uses TRBV25-1 with TRBJ2-1; D not resolved. Trimming took 6 bases from V and 9 from J, leaving 15 bases between them. This CDR3 has 13 amino acids. Germline values: CDR1 MGHDK, CDR2 SYGVNS. This chain's CDR3 is CASSPLWAGEQFF. The CDR3 region has the DNA TGTGCCAGCAGCCCCCTTTGGGCCGGTGAGCAGTTCTTC.

The CDR3 loop is CASSHPGAGEQYV. In DNA, the CDR3 is TGCGCCAGCAGCCACCCGGGAGCGGGCGAGCAGTACGTC. J is TRBJ2-7 and V is TRBV4-1, with D perhaps matching TRBD2 (6 bases). Trimming removed 3 bases from V and 6 bases from J, with 12 bases in between. CDR3 length: 13 amino acids. Germline V gene lookup returns CDR1 MGHRA and CDR2 YSYEKL.

This clone was seen just once. The chain links TRBV10-1 to TRBJ2-1, with 7 bases that match TRBD1. The CDR3 contains 14 residues. The V gene end was trimmed by 5 bases and the J gene end by 6 bases; junction bases not matched to a gene: 7. CDR1 and CDR2 from the germline V gene are WNHNN and SYGVQD (reference sequence). CDR3: CASSPTGTSNEQFF. For the CDR3, the DNA is TGCGCCAGCAGTCCGACAGGGACCTCCAATGAGCAGTTCTTC.

V and J are TRBV5-1 and TRBJ2-1; no clear D. Germline V CDR1 and CDR2: SGHRS, YFSETQ. Trimming shortened V by 0 bases and J by 7 bases, and 5 bases separated the two germline ends. The CDR3 sequence is 12 residues long. CDR3 nucleotide sequence: TGCGCCAGCAGCTTGGCCGGGAATGAGCAGTTCTTC. Its protein product is CASSLAGNEQFF.

V is TRBV24-1 and J is TRBJ1-5; TRBD1 is a possible D gene (6 bases). Germline CDR1 and CDR2: KGHDR and SFDVKD. V was clipped by 6 bases and J by 5 bases, with 16 bases between them. The CDR3 is made up of 15 amino acids. Written as DNA, the CDR3 is TGTGCCACCAGTCCGGGGGGCCGAGAGGATCAGCCCCAGCATTTT. It specifies CATSPGGREDQPQHF.

The chain carries TRBV5-8 and TRBJ2-7; 7 nucleotides align to TRBD2. Per germline, CDR1 SGHTS and CDR2 YDEGEE. The CDR3 extends over 15 amino acids. The V segment lost 1 base and the J segment 9 bases; nucleotides outside the gene matches: 13. The CDR3 protein is CASSLYQGGPGRQYV. DNA of the CDR3: TGTGCCAGCAGCTTGTACCAGGGAGGGCCGGGAAGGCAGTACGTC.

This clone was counted only a few times. The chain recombines TRBV7-2 with TRBJ2-7; 9 bases map to TRBD2. The CDR3 is 14 amino acids. V was pared by 3 bases and J by 5 bases, with 5 bases of the junction left unmatched. The germline gives CDR1 SGHTA, CDR2 FQGNSA. DNA of the CDR3: TGTGCCAGCAGCTTGGGACTAGCACAACACGAGCAGTACGTC. This sequence encodes CASSLGLAQHEQYV.

This chain joins TRBV5-1 and TRBJ2-1; D unclear. CDR3 size: 14 residues. The germline V gene has CDR1 SGHRS and CDR2 YFSETQ. The V gene lost 4 bases and the J gene lost 5 bases, with 13 bases spanning the gap. Written as DNA, the CDR3 is TGCGCCAGCAGCCCCCAGGTGGCTAACAATGAGCAGTTCTTC. This gives the protein CASSPQVANNEQFF.

Written as DNA, the CDR3 is TGTGCCAGCAGTGAACGGACCGGGGAGCTGTTTTTT. The encoded protein is CASSERTGELFF. This chain uses TRBV6-1 with TRBJ2-2; D is undetermined. Germline V gene data show CDR1 as MNHNS and CDR2 as SASEGT. V shed 2 bases and J shed 5 bases, with 3 bases lying between them. The CDR3 consists of 12 residues.

The rearrangement uses TRBV6-4 and TRBJ2-7, with 7 bases that match TRBD2. V shed 2 bases, J shed 0 bases, and the junction held 13 bases outside the gene matches. The CDR3 extends over 18 amino acids. Germline-derived CDR1 and CDR2 are MRHNA and SNTAGT. The chain's CDR3 is CASSDPHAGTMSSYEQYV. CDR3 in DNA: TGTGCCAGCAGTGACCCCCACGCCGGGACTATGAGCTCCTACGAGCAGTACGTC.

The rearrangement links TRBV4-1 to TRBJ1-1, with unresolved D. Germline V gene lookup returns CDR1 MGHRA and CDR2 YSYEKL. The CDR3 has 17 residues. V lost 0 bases to trimming and J lost 1 base, with 15 bases between them. DNA of the CDR3: TGCGCCAGCAGCCAAGACGGAGGTTCGTGGCAGAACACTGAAGCTTTCTTT. Translation: CASSQDGGSWQNTEAFF.

The table lists this clone with many counts. The chain is built from TRBV7-6 and TRBJ1-2; 7 bases fit TRBD1. J lost 4 bases, V lost 5 bases, and 10 bases had no gene match. Germline lookup yields CDR1 SGHVS and CDR2 FNYEAQ. The CDR3 is made up of 15 amino acids. CDR3 sequence reads: CASSPRQGSAYGYTF. CDR3 DNA sequence: TGTGCCAGCAGCCCACGACAGGGTTCAGCCTATGGCTACACCTTC.

The chain has TRBV5-8 and TRBJ2-2, with 9 positions matching TRBD1. The CDR3 runs to 15 residues. Germline V lookup: CDR1 SGHTS, CDR2 YDEGEE. Trimming cost V 8 bases and J 4 bases; bases outside gene matches: 9. The CDR3 protein is CASLDRGWSTGELFF. The CDR3, as DNA: TGTGCCAGTCTAGACAGGGGGTGGAGCACCGGGGAGCTGTTTTTT.

V usage is TRBV18 and J usage is TRBJ1-2, with 9 positions matching TRBD1. The CDR3 has 16 amino acids. V trimming: 3 bases; J trimming: 7 bases; junction bases outside the gene matches: 12. CDR1 is KGHSH, CDR2 LQKENI, per germline. CDR3 sequence (DNA): TGTGCCAGCTCACCGGAAATGCCGGGACAGGGACGTGGCTACACCTTC. Its protein product is CASSPEMPGQGRGYTF.